The 15 T cell receptor beta chains below were found in one sample sequenced in a study of shared clonotypes between healthy human individuals. Repertoires were generated with immunoSEQ multiplex PCR, while TCRdb's copy carries only in-frame clones and drops some. The sample has around 1.1 million clones, about 72% seen once; the top ten hold almost 0.9%. What was sequenced was memory CD4+ T cells from PBMCs. The subset: CD45RA-negative fraction. The receptors originated from a man aged 18 to 30 in good health. Some clones in this sample may be carry-over from other donors' samples.

The chain recombines TRBV4-3 with TRBJ2-3; D gene unclear. The germline V and J ends were trimmed by 2 bases and 4 bases, with 10 bases remaining between them. Germline CDR1 reads LGHNA; CDR2 reads YSLEER. The CDR3 contains 14 residues. CDR3 region: CASSQRGRSDTQYF. In DNA form, the CDR3 reads TGCGCCAGCAGCCAACGCGGAAGGTCAGATACGCAGTATTTT.

The V gene is TRBV7-2, the J gene TRBJ2-5; no definite D call. The length of the CDR3 is 15 residues. Germline V gene sequence: CDR1 SGHTA, CDR2 FQGNSA. V shed 2 bases and J shed 0 bases, with 10 bases lying between them. The chain's CDR3 is CASSLMSGDQETQYF. CDR3 DNA sequence: TGTGCCAGCAGCTTAATGTCAGGAGACCAAGAGACCCAGTACTTC.

The V gene is TRBV7-9, the J gene TRBJ2-2, with D perhaps matching TRBD2 (6 bases). This CDR3 has 17 residues. Trimming took off 3 bases at V and 2 bases at J, with 16 bases between the two ends. CDR1 is SEHNR and CDR2 is FQNEAQ in the germline V gene (reference sequence). CDR3: CASSFSGGAVNTGELFF. For the CDR3, the DNA is TGTGCCAGCAGCTTTAGCGGCGGGGCAGTAAACACCGGGGAGCTGTTTTTT.

This clone has more than one count but fewer than ten. The CDR3 nucleotides read TGTGCCAGCAGCTCCGCTAGCGGGGCTAGCACAGATACGCAGTATTTT. Amino acids: CASSSASGASTDTQYF. The chain combines TRBV5-4 with TRBJ2-3, with TRBD2 matching over 9 bases. The length of the CDR3 is 16 residues. Germline CDR1 SGHNT, CDR2 YYREEE (reference sequence). The trim removed 3 bases at V and 0 bases at J, leaving 5 bases unmatched. Full variable domain (missing parts from reference TRBV5-4 and TRBJ2-3): ETGVTQSPTHLIKTRGQQVTLRCSSQSGHNTVSWYQQALGQGPQFIFQYYREEENGRGNFPPRFSGLQFPNYSSELNVNALELDDSALYLCASSSASGASTDTQYFGPGTRLTVL.

In this sample, this clone turned up a few times. The CDR3 loop is CASSLSGATGNTIYF. DNA for the CDR3: TGTGCCAGCAGCTTATCGGGGGCGACTGGAAACACCATATATTTT. The chain links TRBV13 to TRBJ1-3; perhaps TRBD1 as D (6 bases). This CDR3 contains 15 residues. V was pared by 2 bases and J by 2 bases, with 10 bases between. Germline V lookup: CDR1 PRHDT, CDR2 FYEKMQ (reference sequence).

The chain carries TRBV5-6 and TRBJ2-1, with 9 bases lining up with TRBD1. The CDR3 contains 15 residues. Germline V CDR1 and CDR2: SGHDT, YYEEEE. J lost 3 bases, V lost 5 bases, and 6 bases had no gene match. The CDR3 loop reads CASSRDRDDYNEQFF. In DNA form, the CDR3 reads TGTGCCAGCAGTCGGGACAGGGACGACTACAATGAGCAGTTCTTC.

This chain links TRBV5-8 with TRBJ1-5, with D unresolved. The CDR3 consists of 16 residues. CDR1 SGHTS and CDR2 YDEGEE come from the germline V gene. Trimming left V 0 bases short and J 3 bases short, with 13 bases between. The CDR3 coding sequence is TGTGCCAGCAGCTTGGGGGCTACAAGGAACAATCAGCCCCAGCATTTT. This translates into CASSLGATRNNQPQHF.

The rearrangement joins TRBV11-2 to TRBJ1-1, with D possibly TRBD1 on 5 matching bases. CDR3 length equals 12 residues. V was trimmed by 6 bases and J by 10 bases, leaving 15 bases between them. CDR1 and CDR2 (germline): SGHAT, FQNNGV. CDR3 sequence (DNA): TGTGCCAGCAGTATCCCGCAGGGTAGAGCTTTCTTT. It yields the protein CASSIPQGRAFF.

Details on this clone: Other DNA sequences in the sample encode the same CDR3. The rearrangement links TRBV5-4 to TRBJ2-1, with 13 bases lining up with TRBD2. Trimming at V came to 0 bases and at J to 4 bases, leaving 1 base not matched to a gene. This CDR3 has 16 residues. Germline CDR1 reads SGHNT; CDR2 reads YYREEE (reference sequence). The CDR3 loop reads CASSLGLAGGYNEQFF. DNA for the CDR3: TGTGCCAGCAGCTTGGGACTAGCGGGAGGATACAATGAGCAGTTCTTC. Based on the CDR3 plus reference TRBV5-4 and TRBJ2-1, the full variable domain is ETGVTQSPTHLIKTRGQQVTLRCSSQSGHNTVSWYQQALGQGPQFIFQYYREEENGRGNFPPRFSGLQFPNYSSELNVNALELDDSALYLCASSLGLAGGYNEQFFGPGTRLTVL.

This clone turned up a few times. V usage is TRBV4-1 and J usage is TRBJ2-7; the match to TRBD2 covers 8 bases. Germline CDR1 and CDR2: MGHRA and YSYEKL. The CDR3 contains 15 residues. The V segment lost 3 bases and the J segment 1 base; nucleotides outside the gene matches: 5. This chain's CDR3 is CASSQELADSYEQYF. CDR3 nucleotides: TGCGCCAGCAGCCAGGAACTAGCGGATTCCTACGAGCAGTACTTC.

About this clone: A much larger clonotype is one base distant, so this may be a read error. The same CDR3 also results from other DNA sequences found in this sample. The CDR3 region is CASSLDRLNTEAFF. Here the CDR3 DNA reads TGCGCCAGCAGCTTGGACAGACTGAACACTGAAGCTTTCTTT. The gene calls are TRBV5-1 and TRBJ1-1; D ambiguous. V lost 0 bases and J 0 bases, leaving 6 bases between the germline ends. The CDR3 sequence is 14 residues long. Germline loops: CDR1 SGHRS, CDR2 YFSETQ.

V and J are TRBV6-6 and TRBJ1-1, with unresolved D. V shed 5 bases and J shed 4 bases, with 11 bases lying between them. Germline V gene sequence: CDR1 MNHNY, CDR2 SVGAGI (reference sequence). CDR3 length: 13 amino acids. The chain's CDR3 is CASSLPMGTEAFF. The CDR3 DNA reads TGTGCCAGCAGTCTGCCCATGGGCACTGAAGCTTTCTTT.

This chain joins TRBV7-9 and TRBJ1-1; 7 bases align to TRBD1. The CDR3 consists of 16 residues. After removal of 1 base from V and 1 base from J, the junction contained 6 bases not matched to a gene. Germline values: CDR1 SEHNR, CDR2 FQNEAQ (reference sequence). DNA of the CDR3: TGTGCCAGCAGCTTAGTGAACAGGGGCCCGAACACTGAAGCTTTCTTT. It specifies CASSLVNRGPNTEAFF.

In nucleotides, the CDR3 is TGTGCCAGCAACGGGCAGGGGGGTTCGTCCTACGAGCAGTACTTC. This translates into CASNGQGGSSYEQYF. The chain combines TRBV6-5 with TRBJ2-7; weak D call: TRBD1 (7 bases). The CDR3 loop spans 15 amino acids. Germline V gene lookup returns CDR1 MNHEY and CDR2 SVGAGI. V gave up 7 bases and J gave up 1 base, with 17 bases separating them.

This clone was detected many times. Other DNA sequences in the same sample also yield this CDR3. The rearrangement joins TRBV6-1 to TRBJ1-1; D remains unclear. V lost 9 bases, J lost 0 bases, and 5 bases lay in between. This CDR3 has 11 residues. Germline CDR1 and CDR2: MNHNS and SASEGT. The CDR3 DNA is TGTGCCAGTACCCTGAACACTGAAGCTTTCTTT. Residues: CASTLNTEAFF.